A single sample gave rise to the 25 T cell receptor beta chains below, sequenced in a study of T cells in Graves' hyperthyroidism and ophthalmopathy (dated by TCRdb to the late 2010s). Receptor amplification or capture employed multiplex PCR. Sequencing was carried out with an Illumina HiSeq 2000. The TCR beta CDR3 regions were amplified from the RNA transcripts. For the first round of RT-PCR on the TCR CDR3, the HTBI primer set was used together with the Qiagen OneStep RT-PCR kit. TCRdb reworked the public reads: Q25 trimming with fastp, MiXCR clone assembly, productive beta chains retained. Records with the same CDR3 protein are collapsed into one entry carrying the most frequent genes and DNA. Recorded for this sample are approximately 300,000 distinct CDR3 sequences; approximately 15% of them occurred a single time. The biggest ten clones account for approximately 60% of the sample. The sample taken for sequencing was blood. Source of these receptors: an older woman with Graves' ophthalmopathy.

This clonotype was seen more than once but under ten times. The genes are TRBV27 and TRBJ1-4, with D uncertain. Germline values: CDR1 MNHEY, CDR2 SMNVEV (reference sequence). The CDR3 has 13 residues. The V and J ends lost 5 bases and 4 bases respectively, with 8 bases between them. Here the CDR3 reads CASSLKHNEKLFF. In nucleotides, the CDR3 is TGTGCCAGCAGTCTCAAACATAATGAAAAACTGTTTTTT.

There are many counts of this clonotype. The CDR3 loop is CASSPSGGAQYF. The CDR3 coding sequence is TGTGCCAGCAGTCCCTCGGGGGGGGCCCAGTACTTC. V is TRBV12-3 or TRBV12-4 and J is TRBJ2-5, with TRBD2 matching over 8 bases. The CDR3 is 12 amino acids. The V segment lost 5 bases and the J segment 9 bases; nucleotides outside the gene matches: 5.

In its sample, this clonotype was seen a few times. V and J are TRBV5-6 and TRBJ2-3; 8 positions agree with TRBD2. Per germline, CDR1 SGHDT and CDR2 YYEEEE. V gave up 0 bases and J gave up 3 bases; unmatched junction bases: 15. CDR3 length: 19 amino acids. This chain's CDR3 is CASSLVRTSTIVGTDTQYF. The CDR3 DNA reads TGTGCCAGCAGCTTGGTTCGGACTAGCACAATAGTAGGGACAGATACGCAGTATTTT.

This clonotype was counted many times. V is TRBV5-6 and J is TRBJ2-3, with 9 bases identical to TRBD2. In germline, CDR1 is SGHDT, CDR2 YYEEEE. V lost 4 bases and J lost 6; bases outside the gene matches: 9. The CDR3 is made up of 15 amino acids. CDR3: CASSLRSGSRDTQYF. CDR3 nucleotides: TGTGCCAGCAGCCTACGTAGCGGGAGCCGGGATACGCAGTATTTT.

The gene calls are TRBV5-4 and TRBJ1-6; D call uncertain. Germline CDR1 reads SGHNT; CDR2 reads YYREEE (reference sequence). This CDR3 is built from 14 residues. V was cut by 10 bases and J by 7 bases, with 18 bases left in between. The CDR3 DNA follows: TGTGCCGGGAATCTCAAGGGATCAAATTCACCCCTCCACTTT. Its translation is CAGNLKGSNSPLHF.

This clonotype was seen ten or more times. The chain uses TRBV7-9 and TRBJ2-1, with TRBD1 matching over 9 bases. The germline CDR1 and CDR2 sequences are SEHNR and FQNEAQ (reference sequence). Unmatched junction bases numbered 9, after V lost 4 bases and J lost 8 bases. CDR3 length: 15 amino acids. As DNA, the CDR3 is TGTGCCAGCAGCTCCCGGACAGGGGTTAGGGATGAGCAGTTCTTC. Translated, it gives CASSSRTGVRDEQFF.

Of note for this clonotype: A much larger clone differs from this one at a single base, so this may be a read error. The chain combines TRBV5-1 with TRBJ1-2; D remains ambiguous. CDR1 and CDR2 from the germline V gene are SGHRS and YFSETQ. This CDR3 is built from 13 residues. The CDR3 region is CASGLGDNYGYTF. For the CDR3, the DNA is TGCGCCAGCGGCTTGGGTGATAACTATGGCTACACCTTC. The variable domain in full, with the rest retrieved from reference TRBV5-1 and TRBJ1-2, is KAGVTQTPRYLIKTRGQQVTLSCSPISGHRSVSWYQQTPGQGLQFLFEYFSETQRNKGNFPGRFSGRQFSNSRSEMNVSTLELGDSALYLCASGLGDNYGYTFGSGTRLTVV.

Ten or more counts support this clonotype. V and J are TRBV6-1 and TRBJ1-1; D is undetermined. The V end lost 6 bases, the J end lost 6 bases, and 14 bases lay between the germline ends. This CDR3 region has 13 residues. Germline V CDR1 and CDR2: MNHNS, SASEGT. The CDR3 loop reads CASRRQVRSEAFF. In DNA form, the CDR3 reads TGTGCCAGCAGACGCCAGGTGAGGTCTGAAGCTTTCTTT.

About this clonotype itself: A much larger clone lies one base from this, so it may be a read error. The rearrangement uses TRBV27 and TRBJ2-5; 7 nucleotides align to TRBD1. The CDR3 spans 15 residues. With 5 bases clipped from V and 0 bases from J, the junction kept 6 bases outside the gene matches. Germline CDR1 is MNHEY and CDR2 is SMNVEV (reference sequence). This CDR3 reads CASSPSTGDQETQYF. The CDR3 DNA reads TGTGCCAGCAGTCCCAGCACAGGGGACCAAGAGACCCAGTACTTC.

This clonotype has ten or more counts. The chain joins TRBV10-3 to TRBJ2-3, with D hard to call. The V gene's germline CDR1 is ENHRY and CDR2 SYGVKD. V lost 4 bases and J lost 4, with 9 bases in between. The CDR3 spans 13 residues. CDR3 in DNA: TGTGCCATCAGTGGTGGGGTTCCAGATACGCAGTATTTT. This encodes CAISGGVPDTQYF.

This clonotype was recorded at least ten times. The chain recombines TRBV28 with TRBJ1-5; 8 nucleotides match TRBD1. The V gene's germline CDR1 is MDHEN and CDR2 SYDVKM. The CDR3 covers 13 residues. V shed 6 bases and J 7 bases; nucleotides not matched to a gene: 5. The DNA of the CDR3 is TGTGCCAGCAGCCTACAGGGGGACCAGCCCCAGCATTTT. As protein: CASSLQGDQPQHF. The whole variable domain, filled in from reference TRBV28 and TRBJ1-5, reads DVKVTQSSRYLVKRTGEKVFLECVQDMDHENMFWYRQDPGLGLRLIYFSYDVKMKEKGDIPEGYSVSREKKERFSLILESASTNQTSMYLCASSLQGDQPQHFGDGTRLSIL.

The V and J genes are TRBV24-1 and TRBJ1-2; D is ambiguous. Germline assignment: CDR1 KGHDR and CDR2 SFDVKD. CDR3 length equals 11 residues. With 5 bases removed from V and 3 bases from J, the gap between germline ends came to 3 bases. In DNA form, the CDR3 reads TGTGCCACCAGTGGATACTATGGCTACACCTTC. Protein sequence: CATSGYYGYTF.

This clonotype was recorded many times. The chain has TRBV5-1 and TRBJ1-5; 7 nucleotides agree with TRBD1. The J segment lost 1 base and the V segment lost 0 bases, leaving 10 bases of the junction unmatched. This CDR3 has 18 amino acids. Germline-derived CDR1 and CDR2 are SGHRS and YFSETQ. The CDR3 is CASSLEGQTSISNQPQHF. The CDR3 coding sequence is TGCGCCAGCAGCTTGGAGGGACAGACCTCTATAAGCAATCAGCCCCAGCATTTT.

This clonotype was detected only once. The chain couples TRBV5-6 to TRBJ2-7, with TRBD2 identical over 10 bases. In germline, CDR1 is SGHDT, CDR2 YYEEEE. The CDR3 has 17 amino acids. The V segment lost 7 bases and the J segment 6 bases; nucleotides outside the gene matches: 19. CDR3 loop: CASRGTISGGPLSEQYF. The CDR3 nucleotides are TGTGCCAGCCGAGGGACCATTAGCGGGGGGCCCCTTAGCGAGCAGTACTTC. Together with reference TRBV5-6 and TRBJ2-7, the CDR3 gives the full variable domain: DAGVTQSPTHLIKTRGQQVTLRCSPKSGHDTVSWYQQALGQGPQFIFQYYEEEERQRGNFPDRFSGHQFPNYSSELNVNALLLGDSALYLCASRGTISGGPLSEQYFGPGTRLTVT.

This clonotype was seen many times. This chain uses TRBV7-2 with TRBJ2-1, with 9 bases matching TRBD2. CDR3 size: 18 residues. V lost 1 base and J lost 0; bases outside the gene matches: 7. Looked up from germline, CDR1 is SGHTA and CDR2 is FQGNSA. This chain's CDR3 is CASSLVASGELSYNEQFF. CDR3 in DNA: TGTGCCAGCAGCTTAGTGGCTAGCGGGGAGCTCTCCTACAATGAGCAGTTCTTC.

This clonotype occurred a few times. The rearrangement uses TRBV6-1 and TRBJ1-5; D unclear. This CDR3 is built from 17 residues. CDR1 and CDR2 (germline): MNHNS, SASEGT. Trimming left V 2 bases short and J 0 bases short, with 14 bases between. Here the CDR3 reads CASSELGGLYSNQPQHF. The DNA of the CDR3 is TGTGCCAGCAGTGAATTAGGAGGACTGTATAGCAATCAGCCCCAGCATTTT.

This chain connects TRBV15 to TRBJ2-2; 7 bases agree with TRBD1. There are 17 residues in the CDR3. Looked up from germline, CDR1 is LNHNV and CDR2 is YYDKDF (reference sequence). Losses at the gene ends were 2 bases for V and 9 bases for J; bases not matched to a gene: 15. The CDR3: CATSRRVQRTGARELFF. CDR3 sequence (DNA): TGTGCCACCAGCAGAAGGGTACAGAGAACAGGGGCCAGGGAGCTGTTTTTT. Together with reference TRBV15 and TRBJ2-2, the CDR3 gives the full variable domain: DAMVIQNPRYQVTQFGKPVTLSCSQTLNHNVMYWYQQKSSQAPKLLFHYYDKDFNNEADTPDNFQSRRPNTSFCFLDIRSPGLGDTAMYLCATSRRVQRTGARELFFGEGSRLTVL.

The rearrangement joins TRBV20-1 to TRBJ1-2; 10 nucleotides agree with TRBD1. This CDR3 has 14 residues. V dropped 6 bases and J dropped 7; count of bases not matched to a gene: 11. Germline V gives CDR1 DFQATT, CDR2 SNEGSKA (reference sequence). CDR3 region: CSARLEDRGFGYTF. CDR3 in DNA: TGCAGTGCCAGACTCGAGGACAGGGGGTTTGGCTACACCTTC.

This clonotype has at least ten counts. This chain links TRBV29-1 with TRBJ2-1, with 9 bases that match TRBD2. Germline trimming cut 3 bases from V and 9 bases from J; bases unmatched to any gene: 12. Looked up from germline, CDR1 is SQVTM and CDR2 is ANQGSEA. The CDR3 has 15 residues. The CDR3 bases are TGCAGCGTTGAGACTAGCGGAACGAACGCCGGTGAGCAGTTCTTC. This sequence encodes CSVETSGTNAGEQFF.

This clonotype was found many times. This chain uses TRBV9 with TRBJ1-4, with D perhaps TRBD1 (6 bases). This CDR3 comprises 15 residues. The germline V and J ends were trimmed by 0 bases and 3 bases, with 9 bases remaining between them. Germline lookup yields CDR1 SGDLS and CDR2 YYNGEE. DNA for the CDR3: TGTGCCAGCAGCGTAGCCGGACAGCCTAATGAAAAACTGTTTTTT. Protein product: CASSVAGQPNEKLFF.

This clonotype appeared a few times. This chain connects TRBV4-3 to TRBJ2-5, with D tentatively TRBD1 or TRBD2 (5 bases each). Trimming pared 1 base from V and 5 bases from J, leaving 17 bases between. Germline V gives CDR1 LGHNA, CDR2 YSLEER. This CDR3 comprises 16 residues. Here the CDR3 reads CASSQVRERKGETQYF. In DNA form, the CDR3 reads TGCGCCAGCAGCCAAGTTCGAGAGCGGAAGGGGGAGACCCAGTACTTC.

The CDR3 DNA follows: TGTGCCAGAAGCACCGGGACACCCAATTCACCCCTCCACTTT. The encoded protein is CARSTGTPNSPLHF. The gene calls are TRBV2 and TRBJ1-6; TRBD1 is a possible D gene (6 bases). V lost 9 bases, J lost 7 bases, and 16 bases lay in between. CDR1 is SNHLY and CDR2 is FYNNEI in the germline V gene. The CDR3 is 14 residues long.

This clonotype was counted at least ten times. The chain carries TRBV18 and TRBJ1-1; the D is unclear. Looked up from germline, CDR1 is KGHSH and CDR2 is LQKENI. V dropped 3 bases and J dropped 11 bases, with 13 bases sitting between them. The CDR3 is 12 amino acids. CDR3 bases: TGTGCCAGCTCACCTACCGCCGGTGGGGCTTTCTTT. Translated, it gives CASSPTAGGAFF.

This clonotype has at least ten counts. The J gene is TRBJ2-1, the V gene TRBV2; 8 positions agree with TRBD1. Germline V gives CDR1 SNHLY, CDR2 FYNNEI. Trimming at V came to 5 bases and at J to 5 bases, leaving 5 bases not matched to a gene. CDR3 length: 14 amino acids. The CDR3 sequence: CASSPDRANNEQFF. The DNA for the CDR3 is TGTGCCAGCAGTCCGGACAGGGCCAACAATGAGCAGTTCTTC.

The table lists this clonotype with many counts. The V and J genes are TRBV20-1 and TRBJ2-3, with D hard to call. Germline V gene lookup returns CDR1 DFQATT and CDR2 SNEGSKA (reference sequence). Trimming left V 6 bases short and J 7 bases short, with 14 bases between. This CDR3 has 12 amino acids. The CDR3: CSAAARENTQYF. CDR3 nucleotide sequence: TGCAGTGCCGCGGCACGAGAAAATACGCAGTATTTT.